The entry below gives a single TCR beta chain sequence along with its context. The data are from a study of T cell changes during pregnancy in multiple sclerosis. Libraries were prepared by immunoSEQ multiplex PCR; TCRdb keeps only in-frame clonotypes and omits some of them. The sample comprises about 49,000 clones, 85% to 95% of which are singletons, and approximately 0.41% rests with the top ten. Germline V lookup: CDR1 SGHRS, CDR2 YFSETQ. The V end lost 1 base, the J end lost 7 bases, and 9 bases lay between the germline ends. The CDR3 totals 12 residues. The J gene is TRBJ2-7, the V gene TRBV5-1; perhaps TRBD1 as D (5 bases). This TCR came from a female donor in good health, enrolled as a control in a pregnancy study. The specimen comprised CD4+ T cells from peripheral blood mononuclear cells, sampled in the second trimester of pregnancy. This CDR3 reads CASSLTGREQYF. Written as DNA, the CDR3 is TGCGCCAGCAGCTTGACAGGTCGGGAGCAGTACTTC.